This is a list of T cell receptor beta chains from one sample in a study of T cells in Graves' hyperthyroidism and ophthalmopathy. TCRdb redid the calling of the multiplex PCR reads with MiXCR, one entry per CDR3 protein. The sample lists fewer than 300,000 distinct CDR3 sequences; 12% to 15% were seen once. Input material: blood. Every receptor here comes from a woman aged 50 to 60 with Graves' hyperthyroidism that later progressed to Graves' ophthalmopathy. The CDR3 runs from the conserved cysteine through the conserved F or W. Each record gives: D gene, V gene, clone size, J gene, CDR3 DNA, CDR3 protein. A D gene is named only where the DNA matches it firmly. Size values are once, few and many counts, or a class for expanded clones, and some rows have none.

TRBD2	TRBV2	many	TRBJ2-2	TGTGCCAGCAGCTCCGGGACTAGCGGGAGTTTGTCCGGGGAGCTGTTTTTT	CASSSGTSGSLSGELFF
.	TRBV6-5	many	TRBJ2-1	TGTGCCAGCAGTTATGGGAGAATCCCAGAGCAGTTCTTC	CASSYGRIPEQFF
.	TRBV11-2	.	TRBJ2-5	TGTGCCAGCAACTTAGGCGGGAACAACCTACAAGAGACCCAGTACTTC	CASNLGGNNLQETQYF
.	TRBV6-1	.	TRBJ1-1	TGTGCCAGCATAGTGGCTTTCTTT	CASIVAFF
.	TRBV24-1	.	TRBJ1-3	TGTGCCACCAGTGAACCCGGGAAGAACACCATATATTTT	CATSEPGKNTIYF
.	TRBV28	many	TRBJ1-1	TGTGCCAGCAGTTTAGCAGGGATCTTTGAAGCTTTCTTT	CASSLAGIFEAFF
.	TRBV6-1	many	TRBJ1-5	TGTGCCAGCAGGGCCCAGATAGGGGGCAATCAGCCCCAGCATTTT	CASRAQIGGNQPQHF
TRBD1	TRBV7-9	many	TRBJ1-2	TGTGCCAGCAGCACGCGGACAGGGGTTACCTATGGCTACACCTTC	CASSTRTGVTYGYTF
.	TRBV6-1	many	TRBJ2-7	TGTGCCAGCAGTGAAGCGGGGCCCTCCTACGAGCAGTACTTC	CASSEAGPSYEQYF
.	TRBV5-1	many	TRBJ1-1	TGCGCCAGCAGGTCAAATCCGGACAGGAACACTGAAGCTTTCTTT	CASRSNPDRNTEAFF
TRBD2	TRBV4-2	.	TRBJ2-1	TGTGCCAGCAGCCAACCCCAGGGTAGCGGGGGATCAAATGAGCAGTTCTTC	CASSQPQGSGGSNEQFF
.	TRBV20-1	.	TRBJ1-3	TGCAGTGCTAGACACCCGACTCCGGGCACCATATATTTT	CSARHPTPGTIYF
TRBD1	TRBV6-2/TRBV6-3	many	TRBJ1-5	TGTGCCAGCAGGGACACAGGGGGATTGGGCAATCAGCCCCAGCATTTT	CASRDTGGLGNQPQHF
.	TRBV6-5	many	TRBJ1-1	TGTGCCAGCAGTTACTCTGGGACCTACCTTATGAACACTGAAGCTTTCTTT	CASSYSGTYLMNTEAFF
.	TRBV12-3/TRBV12-4	few	TRBJ1-6	TGTGCCAGCAGTTTTGCGGGCAAGGGTTCACCCCTCCACTTT	CASSFAGKGSPLHF
.	TRBV12-3/TRBV12-4	many	TRBJ2-1	TGTGCCAGCAGTTTAGCTCGGTGGCTAGCGTCCCCCTACAATGAGCAGTTCTTC	CASSLARWLASPYNEQFF
TRBD1	TRBV10-3	many	TRBJ2-7	TGTGCCATCAGGCCGAAGACAGGGACGTCAGAGGGGGAGCAGTACTTC	CAIRPKTGTSEGEQYF
TRBD2	TRBV29-1	many	TRBJ2-5	TGCAGCGTTGAAAGGGCTAGCGGGAGTACAGAGACCCAGTACTTC	CSVERASGSTETQYF
.	TRBV7-3	many	TRBJ2-1	TGTGCCAGCAGCTTGGGGGCTACCGTCTTTGCTGAGCAGTTCTTC	CASSLGATVFAEQFF
TRBD2	TRBV7-2	many	TRBJ2-5	TGTGCCAGCAGCTTGGGACTAGCGGGAAAAGCGCGGACCCAGTACTTC	CASSLGLAGKARTQYF
.	TRBV5-6	many	TRBJ1-2	TGTGCCAGCAGCACACGGACTGACTATGGCTACACCTTC	CASSTRTDYGYTF
.	TRBV20-1	many	TRBJ1-2	TGCAGTGCTAGAGACACAGTCTATGGCTACACCTTC	CSARDTVYGYTF
.	TRBV27	many	TRBJ2-1	TGTGCCACCCGATTTACCTCCTACAATGAGCAGTTCTTC	CATRFTSYNEQFF
TRBD1	TRBV18	.	TRBJ1-3	TGTGCCAGCTCACCGAGGACAGGGGATTTCTTAAACACCATATATTTT	CASSPRTGDFLNTIYF
TRBD1	TRBV6-2/TRBV6-3	.	TRBJ1-2	TGTGCCACCGGACAGGAGGGGTATGGGTATGGCTACACCTTC	CATGQEGYGYGYTF
TRBD2	TRBV12-3/TRBV12-4	many	TRBJ2-7	TGTGCCAGCAGTAGTTCTAGCGGGAGGGCCGACGAGCAGTACTTC	CASSSSSGRADEQYF
.	TRBV5-1	few	TRBJ1-4	TGCGCCAGTCACAGGGACGCAACTAATGAAAAACTGTTTTTT	CASHRDATNEKLFF
.	TRBV12-3/TRBV12-4	many	TRBJ1-1	TGTGCCAGCAGTTTAGGGCAGCTTGAAGCTTTCTTT	CASSLGQLEAFF
TRBD2	TRBV7-2	.	TRBJ2-2	TGTGCCAGCAGCCTCCGCCGGGGGGACGCCGGGGAGCTGTTTTTT	CASSLRRGDAGELFF
.	TRBV6-1	.	TRBJ2-2	TGTGCCAGCCGCCCTGGGGGCGCGTGGGGGGAGCTGTTTTTT	CASRPGGAWGELFF
.	TRBV6-1	many	TRBJ2-1	TGTGCCAGCAGGGACAGACCTAGGAATGAGCAGTTCTTC	CASRDRPRNEQFF
.	TRBV5-6	many	TRBJ1-1	TGTGCCAGCAGCTTACAGTACAACACTGAAGCTTTCTTT	CASSLQYNTEAFF
.	TRBV28	.	TRBJ2-2	TGTGCCAGCAGTTCCGACAGGCGCCTTGATCAGCCCCACACCGGGGAGCTGTTTTTT	CASSSDRRLDQPHTGELFF
.	TRBV18	many	TRBJ2-5	TGTGCCAGCTCACTCCAGCCGACCCAGTACTTC	CASSLQPTQYF
TRBD1	TRBV30	many	TRBJ2-3	TGTGCCTGGAGACTTCGACAGGGGCCTAGCCTAGATACGCAGTATTTT	CAWRLRQGPSLDTQYF
TRBD2	TRBV19	few	TRBJ2-1	TGTGCCAGTAGGAGCGGGAGTGATTCCTACAATGAGCAGTTCTTC	CASRSGSDSYNEQFF
TRBD1	TRBV28	.	TRBJ1-1	TGTGCCAGCAGTTATAGGGTACGGGGACAGGGGACCGTGGAAGCTTTCTTT	CASSYRVRGQGTVEAFF
TRBD1	TRBV11-2	many	TRBJ2-1	TGTGCCAGCAGCGCCTGGACAGGGCCCTACAATGAGCAGTTCTTC	CASSAWTGPYNEQFF
TRBD2	TRBV28	many	TRBJ2-1	TGTGCCAGCAGTTTTTCTAAGGGGATACGGGAGGGGCGGGACAATGAGCAGTTCTTC	CASSFSKGIREGRDNEQFF
.	TRBV7-6	few	TRBJ2-2	TGTGCCAGCAGTGGTGGGGTTTTAGCAACCGGGGAGCTGTTTTTT	CASSGGVLATGELFF
TRBD2	TRBV20-1	.	TRBJ2-5	TGCAGTGCTAGAATCCCGGGACTAGCGGGGAAACAAGAGACCCAGTACTTC	CSARIPGLAGKQETQYF
TRBD1	TRBV6-1	many	TRBJ2-2	TGTGCCACCGCGACAGGGTCCAACACCGGGGAGCTGTTTTTT	CATATGSNTGELFF
TRBD2	TRBV5-5	many	TRBJ2-5	TGTGCCAGCAGCCAGACTAGCGGGAGGGAGACCCAGTACTTC	CASSQTSGRETQYF
TRBD2	TRBV28	many	TRBJ2-1	TGTGCCAGCAGGCCTCCGTTGGGAGCGGGAGGCTACAATGAGCAGTTCTTC	CASRPPLGAGGYNEQFF
.	TRBV11-2	many	TRBJ2-1	TGTGCCAGCAGCCCTCAAACCCAGCAGTTCTTC	CASSPQTQQFF
TRBD1	TRBV28	many	TRBJ1-2	TGTGCCAGCAGTGTGGGACAGGCTAGCTATGGCTACACCTTC	CASSVGQASYGYTF
TRBD1	TRBV5-1	many	TRBJ1-1	TGCGCCAGCAGCTTACAGGGGCTGGGCACTGAAGCTTTCTTT	CASSLQGLGTEAFF
.	TRBV20-1	once	TRBJ1-4	TGCAGTGCACCTGGACGGGGAAATGAAAAACTGTTTTTT	CSAPGRGNEKLFF
TRBD1	TRBV5-4	.	TRBJ1-4	TGCGCCAGCAGCCACCGAGACAACAGGGGTACTAATGAAAAACTGTTTTTT	CASSHRDNRGTNEKLFF
.	TRBV5-1	many	TRBJ2-1	TGCGCCAGCAGCTTGACAGTAAGCTCCTACAATGAGCAGTTCTTC	CASSLTVSSYNEQFF
.	TRBV29-1	many	TRBJ1-1	TGCAGCGTTGAGGACAGTAACACTGAAGCTTTCTTT	CSVEDSNTEAFF
.	TRBV15	few	TRBJ2-2	TGTGCCACCAGCAGAGCCTGGGGCTCGGGCACCGGGGAGCTGTTTTTT	CATSRAWGSGTGELFF
.	TRBV9	.	TRBJ2-2	TGTGCCAGCAGCGCACAGGATGCGGGATGGACCGGGGAGCTGTTTTTT	CASSAQDAGWTGELFF
TRBD1	TRBV19	.	TRBJ2-5	TGTGCCAGTAGAAGGGACAGGGAGGAGACCCAGTACTTC	CASRRDREETQYF
.	TRBV5-4	few	TRBJ2-1	TGTGCCAGCAGCTTGGGGGGTAACTCCTACAATGAGCAGTTCTTC	CASSLGGNSYNEQFF
.	TRBV20-1	many	TRBJ2-1	TGCAGTGAGGACCCTGGAACTCGCAGCAATGAGCAGTTCTTC	CSEDPGTRSNEQFF
TRBD1	TRBV14	once	TRBJ1-1	TGTGCCAGCAGCCAAGAGGCAGGGGGTTACACTGAAGCTTTCTTT	CASSQEAGGYTEAFF
TRBD2	TRBV5-1	many	TRBJ2-1	TGCGCCAGCAGCGTAGCGGGACCAAACAATGAGCAGTTCTTC	CASSVAGPNNEQFF
TRBD1	TRBV6-1	.	TRBJ1-4	TGTGCCAGCAGTAGAGGACAGGGCCTAGTGGGAAAACTGTTTTTT	CASSRGQGLVGKLFF